A selection of T cell receptor beta chains follows, all from one sample in a study of monozygotic twins with inflammatory bowel disease. TCRdb re-called the 5' RACE reads, yielding one record per CDR3 amino acid sequence without DNA. The sample table includes about 160,000 distinct CDR3 sequences. What was sequenced was blood. All receptors derive from a human donor with ulcerative colitis or Crohn's disease, or a healthy co-twin of an affected twin (not recorded which). The CDR3 runs from the conserved cysteine through the conserved F or W. The order of the fields is J gene, V gene, CDR3 protein.

J gene: TRBJ2-7
V gene: TRBV20-1
CDR3 protein: CSARDLYTYEQYF

J gene: TRBJ1-2
V gene: TRBV20-1
CDR3 protein: CSARQGGYGYTF

J gene: TRBJ2-1
V gene: TRBV24-1
CDR3 protein: CATMKDDSYNEQFF

J gene: TRBJ2-1
V gene: TRBV12-3/TRBV12-4
CDR3 protein: CASSPPGLGSNEQFF

J gene: TRBJ2-1
V gene: TRBV12-3/TRBV12-4
CDR3 protein: CASIPGTGAINEQFF

J gene: TRBJ2-1
V gene: TRBV15
CDR3 protein: CATSKNRLLQFF

J gene: TRBJ2-1
V gene: TRBV7-2
CDR3 protein: CASSSLGQGYNEQFF

J gene: TRBJ2-6
V gene: TRBV4-2
CDR3 protein: CASSQGGNYRDRGEGANVLTF

J gene: TRBJ2-5
V gene: TRBV20-1
CDR3 protein: CSASRRGETQYF

J gene: TRBJ2-7
V gene: TRBV7-9
CDR3 protein: CASSLGFGSGYEQYF

J gene: TRBJ2-2
V gene: TRBV7-8
CDR3 protein: CASSPRLAGDTGELFF

J gene: TRBJ1-3
V gene: TRBV7-9
CDR3 protein: CASSSGVAGNTIYF

J gene: TRBJ1-5
V gene: TRBV20-1
CDR3 protein: CSARVSHQPQHF

J gene: TRBJ2-3
V gene: TRBV20-1
CDR3 protein: CSARDSGRDSDTQYF

J gene: TRBJ2-4
V gene: TRBV4-2
CDR3 protein: CASSQVTGTSGGEAKNIQYF

J gene: TRBJ2-1
V gene: TRBV11-1
CDR3 protein: CAGRDSFYNEQFF

J gene: TRBJ2-2
V gene: TRBV20-1
CDR3 protein: CSARDQEWQDYTGELFF

J gene: TRBJ2-3
V gene: TRBV4-3
CDR3 protein: CASSQGGSGSRDTQYF

J gene: TRBJ2-3
V gene: TRBV6-1
CDR3 protein: CASSSRGLDTDTQYF

J gene: TRBJ2-3
V gene: TRBV18
CDR3 protein: CASSPPMRGTDTQYF

J gene: TRBJ2-3
V gene: TRBV7-9
CDR3 protein: CASSLGRTSTDTQYF

J gene: TRBJ2-7
V gene: TRBV5-1
CDR3 protein: CASSLGLGQGGYEQYF

J gene: TRBJ2-2
V gene: TRBV20-1
CDR3 protein: CSGAPGNTGELFF

J gene: TRBJ2-3
V gene: TRBV15
CDR3 protein: CATTTGMRDTQYF

J gene: TRBJ2-7
V gene: TRBV11-1
CDR3 protein: CASSISRLGRYGAYEQYF

J gene: TRBJ1-2
V gene: TRBV27
CDR3 protein: CASSPSPSNYGYTF

J gene: TRBJ2-2
V gene: TRBV5-1
CDR3 protein: CASSSGGITGELFF

J gene: TRBJ2-2
V gene: TRBV5-6
CDR3 protein: CASSLGTLRTGELFF

J gene: TRBJ2-5
V gene: TRBV7-2
CDR3 protein: CASSSSRAQETQYF

J gene: TRBJ1-5
V gene: TRBV7-9
CDR3 protein: CASSLVGEGRDQPQHF

J gene: TRBJ1-4
V gene: TRBV4-2
CDR3 protein: CASSQEVNNVEKLFF

J gene: TRBJ1-3
V gene: TRBV4-1
CDR3 protein: CASSQPDRDSGNTIYF

J gene: TRBJ2-3
V gene: TRBV10-3
CDR3 protein: CAIGAYGGLSDTQYF

J gene: TRBJ2-7
V gene: TRBV20-1
CDR3 protein: CSAPGLAGEVRQYF

J gene: TRBJ2-7
V gene: TRBV7-9
CDR3 protein: CASSRTDEQYF

J gene: TRBJ2-2
V gene: TRBV28
CDR3 protein: CASSSPGQGNTGELFF

J gene: TRBJ1-2
V gene: TRBV7-3
CDR3 protein: CASSPSQEQCNNYGYTF

J gene: TRBJ1-5
V gene: TRBV19
CDR3 protein: CASSKYGGNQPQHF

J gene: TRBJ2-7
V gene: TRBV23-1
CDR3 protein: CASSRHQVSYEQYF

J gene: TRBJ2-1
V gene: TRBV5-1
CDR3 protein: CASSLDYNEQFF

J gene: TRBJ1-1
V gene: TRBV7-8
CDR3 protein: CASSKSGLGTEAFF

J gene: TRBJ2-1
V gene: TRBV20-1
CDR3 protein: CSAYPGTGGRDEQFF

J gene: TRBJ2-2
V gene: TRBV12-3/TRBV12-4
CDR3 protein: CAQQGGGEGTGELFF

J gene: TRBJ2-7
V gene: TRBV4-1
CDR3 protein: CASSQDIESGYEQYF

J gene: TRBJ1-3
V gene: TRBV5-1
CDR3 protein: CASSLERARSGNTIYF

J gene: TRBJ1-5
V gene: TRBV5-1
CDR3 protein: CASSPDRPDQPQHF

J gene: TRBJ2-3
V gene: TRBV4-2
CDR3 protein: CASSQGGLAGGIADTQYF

J gene: TRBJ1-1
V gene: TRBV5-1
CDR3 protein: CASSLVGSMNTEAFF

J gene: TRBJ1-2
V gene: TRBV20-1
CDR3 protein: CSAHVGGGYTF

J gene: TRBJ2-1
V gene: TRBV27
CDR3 protein: CASSLWGGLTYNEQFF

J gene: TRBJ2-7
V gene: TRBV5-1
CDR3 protein: CASSDRGPTYEQYF

J gene: TRBJ1-1
V gene: TRBV27
CDR3 protein: CASFISPGRVNTEAFF

J gene: TRBJ1-6
V gene: TRBV6-1
CDR3 protein: CASSTTGNYNSPLHF

J gene: TRBJ2-7
V gene: TRBV4-3
CDR3 protein: CASSQASLREAGGRSEQYF